These 23 T cell receptor beta chains were sequenced from one sample in a study of CD8+ T cells in alopecia areata. The treatment is: oral pan-JAK inhibitor, 5-10 mg twice daily. Extracted RNA was reverse transcribed into cDNA, the sequencing template. Profiling relied on immunoSEQ multiplex PCR, and the TCRdb table lists in-frame clones only, not all of them. The top ten clones hold 1.2% of a sample with under 250,000 clones, more than 55% of them seen once. The source was CD4+ T cells sorted from blood, collected around week 44, from a patient treated with tofacitinib. The source is a human donor with alopecia areata.

The chain recombines TRBV29-1 with TRBJ1-1, with no clear D. Germline lookup yields CDR1 SQVTM and CDR2 ANQGSEA. The CDR3 runs to 11 residues. Deletions cut 4 bases from V and 2 bases from J, with 5 bases between. The CDR3 DNA reads TGCAGCGTTGGTTACAACACTGAAGCTTTCTTT. Translation gives CSVGYNTEAFF.

The chain links TRBV7-6 to TRBJ2-6, with a possible D match to TRBD1 (5 bases). CDR3 length: 15 residues. The germline V gene has CDR1 SGHVS and CDR2 FNYEAQ. V lost 5 bases and J 0 bases, leaving 8 bases between the germline ends. CDR3 coding DNA: TGTGCCAGCAGCGTAACAGGCTCTGGGGCCAACGTCCTGACTTTC. Protein: CASSVTGSGANVLTF.

This clone was seen repeatedly, ten times or more. The J gene is TRBJ1-2, the V gene TRBV6-5, with D unresolved. This CDR3 is built from 13 residues. V was trimmed by 4 bases and J by 8 bases, leaving 14 bases between them. Germline CDR1 reads MNHEY; CDR2 reads SVGAGI. The CDR3 DNA sequence: TGTGCCAGCAGTTCCCCACTTAAGAGCGGCTACACCTTC. As protein: CASSSPLKSGYTF.

This clone was detected a few times. The rearrangement joins TRBV30 to TRBJ1-5, with TRBD1 as a possible D gene (6 bases). Trimming removed 0 bases from V and 0 bases from J, with 15 bases in between. CDR3 length: 17 amino acids. Germline values: CDR1 GTSNPN, CDR2 SVGIG (reference sequence). The CDR3 protein is CAWSVRGQSYSNQPQHF. The CDR3 DNA is TGTGCCTGGAGTGTAAGAGGACAGAGCTATAGCAATCAGCCCCAGCATTTT.

This clone was observed a handful of times. The rearrangement uses TRBV6-5 and TRBJ1-2, with D perhaps matching TRBD1 (5 bases). V shed 6 bases and J shed 0 bases, with 11 bases lying between them. The CDR3 totals 14 residues. CDR1 is MNHEY and CDR2 is SVGAGI in the germline V gene. The CDR3 nucleotides read TGTGCCAGCAGGCGCCAGGGACCTAACTATGGCTACACCTTC. The encoded protein is CASRRQGPNYGYTF.

The chain carries TRBV7-2 and TRBJ1-5, with TRBD1 as a possible D gene (6 bases). The V and J ends lost 2 bases and 0 bases respectively, with 14 bases between them. Germline assignment: CDR1 SGHTA and CDR2 FQGNSA. The CDR3 has 17 residues. CDR3 region: CASSLRAGQYSNQPQHF. The DNA of the CDR3 is TGTGCCAGCAGCTTACGGGCAGGACAGTATAGCAATCAGCCCCAGCATTTT.

V is TRBV29-1 and J is TRBJ1-1, with 7 bases aligning to TRBD1. Trimming cost V 3 bases and J 0 bases; bases outside gene matches: 4. Germline CDR1 and CDR2: SQVTM and ANQGSEA. The CDR3 extends over 14 amino acids. The CDR3 DNA is TGCAGCGTTGAGAACAGGGGAATGAACACTGAAGCTTTCTTT. Translated: CSVENRGMNTEAFF.

This clone was recorded a few times. This chain uses TRBV29-1 with TRBJ2-5; 8 bases are a match to TRBD1. In germline, CDR1 is SQVTM, CDR2 ANQGSEA. CDR3 length: 13 residues. Trimming removed 6 bases from V and 4 bases from J; junction bases left unmatched: 7. CDR3 coding DNA: TGCAGCGTAGCCGGACAGGGCGGAGAGACCCAGTACTTC. Encoded protein: CSVAGQGGETQYF.

DNA for the CDR3: TGTGCCTGGGGAGGGCAGAACACTGAAGCTTTCTTT. Amino acid sequence: CAWGGQNTEAFF. The chain employs TRBV30 and TRBJ1-1; the D is unclear. The germline V gene has CDR1 GTSNPN and CDR2 SVGIG (reference sequence). CDR3 size: 12 residues. The V gene lost 5 bases and the J gene lost 1 base, with 8 bases spanning the gap.

In this sample, this clone turned up a few times. The chain carries TRBV9 and TRBJ2-7; D possibly corresponds to TRBD1 (6 bases). Germline lookup yields CDR1 SGDLS and CDR2 YYNGEE. Trimming left V 0 bases short and J 2 bases short, with 9 bases between. The CDR3 has 14 residues. CDR3 coding DNA: TGTGCCAGCAGCGTAGGCAGGGGCACCTACGAGCAGTACTTC. This encodes CASSVGRGTYEQYF.

This clone was detected only a few times. This chain links TRBV29-1 with TRBJ2-1; D gene unclear. This CDR3 region has 11 residues. V lost 4 bases and J 15 bases, leaving 16 bases between the germline ends. The V gene's germline CDR1 is SQVTM and CDR2 ANQGSEA. CDR3 nucleotide sequence: TGCAGCGTTGCCAGAGACTCTCGAGGGTTCTTC. It translates to CSVARDSRGFF.

The sample holds a few counts of this clone. Distinct nucleotide sequences in the sample also encode this CDR3. The chain couples TRBV29-1 to TRBJ2-1; D may be TRBD1 (5 bases). Per germline, CDR1 SQVTM and CDR2 ANQGSEA. This CDR3 spans 12 amino acids. V shed 1 base and J shed 7 bases, with 8 bases lying between them. Here the CDR3 DNA reads TGCAGCGTTGAAGGGGGCAGGAATGAGCAGTTCTTC. It yields the protein CSVEGGRNEQFF.

This chain connects TRBV30 to TRBJ2-6; the D is unclear. Germline loops: CDR1 GTSNPN, CDR2 SVGIG (reference sequence). V shed 3 bases and J shed 2 bases, with 5 bases lying between them. The CDR3 is 13 residues long. This CDR3 is CAWSSTGANVLTF. Here the CDR3 DNA reads TGTGCCTGGAGCAGCACTGGGGCCAACGTCCTGACTTTC.

The chain employs TRBV18 and TRBJ1-4; 7 nucleotides match TRBD1. V shed 2 bases, J shed 7 bases, and the junction held 4 bases outside the gene matches. The CDR3 spans 14 residues. CDR1 and CDR2 (germline): KGHSH, LQKENI. The CDR3 protein is CASSPGTEGEKLFF. As DNA, the CDR3 is TGTGCCAGCTCACCAGGGACAGAGGGTGAAAAACTGTTTTTT. Complete variable domain (other parts from reference TRBV18 and TRBJ1-4): NAGVMQNPRHLVRRRGQEARLRCSPMKGHSHVYWYRQLPEEGLKFMVYLQKENIIDESGMPKERFSAEFPKEGPSILRIQQVVRGDSAAYFCASSPGTEGEKLFFGSGTQLSVL.

This clone has a handful of counts. This chain uses TRBV27 with TRBJ2-2; the match to TRBD2 covers 13 bases. J lost 6 bases, V lost 5 bases, and 6 bases had no gene match. Germline CDR1 MNHEY, CDR2 SMNVEV (reference sequence). This CDR3 has 16 residues. DNA of the CDR3: TGTGCCAGCAGTCCCTGGACTAGCGGGGGTTCCGGGGAGCTGTTTTTT. Encoded protein: CASSPWTSGGSGELFF.

The rearrangement links TRBV10-3 to TRBJ1-5; D is unresolved. V lost 8 bases, J lost 1 base, and 18 bases lay in between. Germline assignment: CDR1 ENHRY and CDR2 SYGVKD. The length of the CDR3 is 16 residues. CDR3 residues: CAIGQVRGLSNQPQHF. CDR3 DNA: TGTGCCATCGGTCAGGTGCGCGGTTTGAGCAATCAGCCCCAGCATTTT.

This clone came up a few times. This chain uses TRBV5-1 with TRBJ1-6; the match to TRBD1 covers 7 bases. V lost 4 bases, J lost 8 bases, and 6 bases stayed unmatched. The CDR3 consists of 14 residues. CDR1 is SGHRS and CDR2 is YFSETQ in the germline V gene. The CDR3, as DNA: TGCGCCAGCAGCCCCGGACAGGACTATTCACCCCTCCACTTT. Amino acids: CASSPGQDYSPLHF.

The chain combines TRBV19 with TRBJ1-5; 8 nucleotides match TRBD1. The CDR3 length is 14 residues. Germline loops: CDR1 LNHDA, CDR2 SQIVND (reference sequence). The ends lost 6 bases at V and 6 bases at J; junction bases unmatched: 7. CDR3 sequence reads: CASRTAGGGQPQHF. CDR3 DNA sequence: TGTGCCAGTAGGACTGCAGGGGGCGGTCAGCCCCAGCATTTT.

The chain carries TRBV30 and TRBJ2-7; the D gene could be TRBD1 or TRBD2 (5 bases each). V lost 3 bases, J lost 3 bases, and 15 bases lay in between. CDR1 is GTSNPN, CDR2 SVGIG, per germline (reference sequence). The CDR3 covers 14 residues. The CDR3 coding sequence is TGTGCCTGGAGGGCCCGGGGCTCCTTCTACGAGCAGTACTTC. Protein product: CAWRARGSFYEQYF.

This clone was detected only a few times. The chain is built from TRBV2 and TRBJ1-1; tentatively, D is TRBD1 (6 bases). The CDR3 has 15 residues. In germline, CDR1 is SNHLY, CDR2 FYNNEI. V gave up 5 bases and J gave up 2 bases, with 15 bases separating them. The CDR3 DNA sequence: TGTGCCAGCAGTCCGTACAGGGCAGTTAACACTGAAGCTTTCTTT. Protein product: CASSPYRAVNTEAFF.

This chain links TRBV7-8 with TRBJ1-3; perhaps TRBD1 as D (6 bases). There are 15 residues in the CDR3. Trimming cost V 3 bases and J 0 bases, with 9 bases left between them. Germline V gene data show CDR1 as SGHVS and CDR2 as FQNEAQ. DNA for the CDR3: TGTGCCAGCAGCTTGGAGGGGGACTCTGGAAACACCATATATTTT. Protein sequence: CASSLEGDSGNTIYF.

V is TRBV25-1 and J is TRBJ1-2, with 8 bases matching TRBD1. The CDR3 is made up of 13 amino acids. Germline trimming cut 6 bases from V and 5 bases from J; bases unmatched to any gene: 5. Germline CDR1 and CDR2: MGHDK and SYGVNS. CDR3 sequence reads: CASSRDRLYGYTF. The CDR3 DNA reads TGTGCCAGCAGCAGGGACAGGTTGTATGGCTACACCTTC.

The chain links TRBV7-2 to TRBJ2-7; 7 nucleotides agree with TRBD2. Germline assignment: CDR1 SGHTA and CDR2 FQGNSA. V lost 5 bases, J lost 7 bases, and 11 bases stayed unmatched. The length of the CDR3 is 14 residues. CDR3 region: CASSPRGGSKEQYF. The DNA for the CDR3 is TGTGCCAGCAGCCCTCGGGGAGGGTCTAAAGAGCAGTACTTC.